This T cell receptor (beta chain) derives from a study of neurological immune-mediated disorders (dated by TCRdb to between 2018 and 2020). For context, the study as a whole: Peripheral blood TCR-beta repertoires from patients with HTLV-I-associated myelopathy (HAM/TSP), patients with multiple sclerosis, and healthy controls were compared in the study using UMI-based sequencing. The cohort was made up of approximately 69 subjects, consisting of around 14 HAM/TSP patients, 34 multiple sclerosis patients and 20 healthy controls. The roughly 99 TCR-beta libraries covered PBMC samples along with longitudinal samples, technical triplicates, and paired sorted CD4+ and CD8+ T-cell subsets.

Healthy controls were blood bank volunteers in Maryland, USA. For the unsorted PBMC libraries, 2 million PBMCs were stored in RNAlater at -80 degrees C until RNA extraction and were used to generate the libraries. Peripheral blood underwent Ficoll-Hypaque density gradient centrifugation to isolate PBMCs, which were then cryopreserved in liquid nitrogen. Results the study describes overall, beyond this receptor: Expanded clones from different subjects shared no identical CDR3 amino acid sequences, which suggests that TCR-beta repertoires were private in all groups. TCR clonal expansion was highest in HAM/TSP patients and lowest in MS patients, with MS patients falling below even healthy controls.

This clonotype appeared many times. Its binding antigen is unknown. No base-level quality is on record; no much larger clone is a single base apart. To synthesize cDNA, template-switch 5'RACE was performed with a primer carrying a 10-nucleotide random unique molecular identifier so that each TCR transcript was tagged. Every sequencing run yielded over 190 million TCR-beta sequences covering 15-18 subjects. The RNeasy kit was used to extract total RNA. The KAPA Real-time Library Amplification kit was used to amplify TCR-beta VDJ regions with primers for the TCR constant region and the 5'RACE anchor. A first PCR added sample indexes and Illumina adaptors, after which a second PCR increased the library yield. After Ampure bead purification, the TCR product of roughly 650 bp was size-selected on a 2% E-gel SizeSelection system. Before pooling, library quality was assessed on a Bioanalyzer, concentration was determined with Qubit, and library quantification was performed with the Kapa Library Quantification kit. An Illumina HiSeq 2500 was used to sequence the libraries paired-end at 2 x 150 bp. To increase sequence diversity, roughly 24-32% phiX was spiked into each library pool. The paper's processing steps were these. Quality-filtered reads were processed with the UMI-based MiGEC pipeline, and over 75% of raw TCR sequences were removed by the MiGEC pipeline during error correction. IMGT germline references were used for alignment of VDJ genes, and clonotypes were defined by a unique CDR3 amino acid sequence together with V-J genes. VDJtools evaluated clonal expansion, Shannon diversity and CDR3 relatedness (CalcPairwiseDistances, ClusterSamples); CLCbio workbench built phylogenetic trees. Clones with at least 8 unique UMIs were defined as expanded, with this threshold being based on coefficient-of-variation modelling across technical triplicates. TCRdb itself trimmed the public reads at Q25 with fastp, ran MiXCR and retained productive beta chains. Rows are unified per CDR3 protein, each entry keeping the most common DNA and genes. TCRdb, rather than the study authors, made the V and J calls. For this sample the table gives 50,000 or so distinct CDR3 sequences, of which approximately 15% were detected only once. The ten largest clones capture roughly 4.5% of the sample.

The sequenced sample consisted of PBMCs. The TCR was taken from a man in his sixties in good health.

The CDR3 region has the sequence CASSFPSGRGTDTQYF. The DNA reads as follows: TGTGCCAGCAGTTTCCCTAGCGGGAGGGGAACAGATACGCAGTATTTT. The chain couples TRBV12-3 or TRBV12-4 to TRBJ2-3; TRBD2 agrees with 12 junctional bases. The CDR3, cysteine through phenylalanine, is 16 amino acids long. This entry keeps only the CDR3 DNA: 48 bases, framed from base 1. V is trimmed back by 3 bases and J by 3 bases, and the junction contains 4 bases that no gene match accounts for.